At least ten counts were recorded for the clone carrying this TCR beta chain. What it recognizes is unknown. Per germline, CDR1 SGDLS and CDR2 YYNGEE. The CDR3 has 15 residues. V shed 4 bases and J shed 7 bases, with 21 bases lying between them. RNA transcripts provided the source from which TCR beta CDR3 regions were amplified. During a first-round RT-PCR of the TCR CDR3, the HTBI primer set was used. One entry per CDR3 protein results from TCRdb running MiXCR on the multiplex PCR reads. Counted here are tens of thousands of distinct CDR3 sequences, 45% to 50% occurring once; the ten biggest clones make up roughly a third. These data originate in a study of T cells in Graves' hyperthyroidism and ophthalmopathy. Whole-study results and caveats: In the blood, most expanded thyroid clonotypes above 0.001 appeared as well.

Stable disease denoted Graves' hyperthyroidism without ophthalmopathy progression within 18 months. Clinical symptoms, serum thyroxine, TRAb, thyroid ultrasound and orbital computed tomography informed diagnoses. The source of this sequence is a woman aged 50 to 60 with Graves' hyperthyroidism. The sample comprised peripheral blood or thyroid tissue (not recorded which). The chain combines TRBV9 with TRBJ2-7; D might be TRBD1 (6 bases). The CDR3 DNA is TGTGCCAGCAGCCGATCTGACAGGTCGTCGGGTGAGCAGTACTTC. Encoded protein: CASSRSDRSSGEQYF.